The rows below give T cell receptor beta chains drawn from one sample of a study of CD8 T cell repertoires and HIV-1 epitope variants. Generated by immunoSEQ multiplex PCR, the TCRdb table keeps only in-frame clones and is missing some. The sample comprises roughly 7,000 clones, about 60% of which are singletons, and roughly 39% rests with the top ten. No antigens are known for them. The sample taken for sequencing was cultured CD8+ T cells derived from PBMCs. The receptors originated from a male donor with HIV. Both conserved end residues are part of each CDR3.

v_call,cdr3_length,cdr3_aa
TRBV15,16,CATSRDRGTQVYGYTF
TRBV5-4,11,CASSLSHEQYF
TRBV5-6,16,CASSLKVRAGTDTQYF
TRBV29-1,12,CGTGPAGNEQFF
TRBV18,16,CASSPSQLFDASGYTF
TRBV6-5,14,CASRPTAMNTEAFF
TRBV27,14,CASSLGITSGTQYF
TRBV19,16,CASSIDLRGNTGELFF
TRBV16,13,CASSLGTASGYTF
TRBV13,12,CASSLVGDTQYF
TRBV19,17,CASSIGHLEAGANVLTF
TRBV6-5,14,CASSPGLRDGTQYF
TRBV19,14,CASSFRQSNQPQHF
TRBV5-6,13,CASSLGELYGYTF
TRBV6-5,13,CASTSGASNEQFF
TRBV9,15,CASSVAEGPSTEAFF
TRBV2,16,CASSEAGLAGTDTQYF
TRBV6-4,15,CASSVEPGQSYGYTF
TRBV18,16,CASSPPPTGGSYEQYF
TRBV19,14,CASSRGQGRSEQFF
TRBV29-1,11,CSVETTDTQYF
TRBV13,15,CASSATGLASYEQYF